This TCR beta chain was documented in a study of T-cell reconstitution after alpha-beta-depleted transplantation in children. Whole-study results and caveats: As was reported, about two months after transplant, alpha-beta T cells came from several hundred expanded graft clones. Recipient T cells and thymic progenitors that survived were the source of the high TCRbeta diversity seen at day 60 in some patients. After one year, T-cell counts and TCRbeta diversity mostly came from new T cells.

As concerns this clonotype: Its antigen is still unknown.

Unique molecular identifiers featured in how the TCRbeta library was prepared. From the PCR reads, TCRdb called clonotypes with MiXCR, one entry per CDR3 protein. The sample holds 250,000 to 300,000 distinct CDR3 sequences; just over 7.5% are singletons and the top ten take approximately 9%. CDR1 and CDR2 from the germline V gene are SGHRS and YFSETQ. The V end was cut by 1 base, the J end by 1 base, with 8 bases between. This CDR3 has 14 amino acids. This receptor was identified in a female patient aged 2-10 years who had a stem cell transplant for Fanconi anemia, so the T cells may come from the graft donor. The chain combines TRBV5-1 with TRBJ1-1; no clear D. Sample: peripheral blood, taken 360 days after TCRalphabeta/CD19-depleted stem cell transplant. The CDR3 sequence: CASSLPGGNTEAFF. The DNA for the CDR3 is TGCGCCAGCAGCTTGCCAGGCGGGAACACTGAAGCTTTCTTT. The full variable domain, in which reference TRBV5-1 and TRBJ1-1 provide the parts outside the CDR3, is KAGVTQTPRYLIKTRGQQVTLSCSPISGHRSVSWYQQTPGQGLQFLFEYFSETQRNKGNFPGRFSGRQFSNSRSEMNVSTLELGDSALYLCASSLPGGNTEAFFGQGTRLTVV.